These 30 T cell receptor beta chains share one sample of origin, sequenced in a study of cytomegalovirus exposure and HLA in healthy donors. The study ran its PCR with 60 Vbeta and 13 Jbeta primers. This table comes from immunoSEQ multiplex PCR, and its TCRdb copy is limited to in-frame clones, with some not included. Among under 200,000 clones listed, 60% to 80% were seen once. Sequences were obtained from PBMCs. The origin of the receptors is a man between 60 and 75 years old in good health and CMV-seronegative.

This sequence joins TRBV19 and TRBJ2-7; 9 bases map to TRBD1. The ends lost 6 bases at V and 0 bases at J; junction bases unmatched: 3. Germline V gene sequence: CDR1 LNHDA, CDR2 SQIVND (reference sequence). This CDR3 spans 14 amino acids. The CDR3 bases are TGTGCCAGTAGGACGACAGGGGGCTCCTACGAGCAGTACTTC. It encodes CASRTTGGSYEQYF. The full variable domain, rest sourced from reference TRBV19 and TRBJ2-7, is DGGITQSPKYLFRKEGQNVTLSCEQNLNHDAMYWYRQDPGQGLRLIYYSQIVNDFQKGDIAEGYSVSREKKESFPLTVTSAQKNPTAFYLCASRTTGGSYEQYFGPGTRLTVT.

The chain is built from TRBV5-4 and TRBJ1-1, with 8 positions matching TRBD1. The junction had 5 bases not matched to a gene; V was cut back by 0 bases and J by 1 base. This CDR3 comprises 16 residues. Germline loops: CDR1 SGHNT, CDR2 YYREEE (reference sequence). In nucleotides, the CDR3 is TGTGCCAGCAGCTTGGCCGGGACAGGACAGAACACTGAAGCTTTCTTT. Its protein is CASSLAGTGQNTEAFF.

The V and J genes are TRBV5-1 and TRBJ2-7; 9 bases match TRBD1. Germline V CDR1 and CDR2: SGHRS, YFSETQ. This CDR3 contains 14 residues. Trimming at V came to 4 bases and at J to 5 bases, leaving 7 bases not matched to a gene. The CDR3 nucleotides are TGCGCCAGCAGCGCGTCCGGGACAGGGAACGAGCAGTACTTC. Translating gives CASSASGTGNEQYF.

V gene TRBV6-6 combines with J gene TRBJ2-2, with 7 nucleotides matching TRBD2. V lost 6 bases to trimming and J lost 5 bases; unmatched junction nucleotides: 12. Per the germline V gene, CDR1 is MNHNY and CDR2 is SVGAGI (reference sequence). This CDR3 comprises 16 residues. CDR3 loop: CASRFPAGRGTGELFF. The CDR3 DNA follows: TGTGCCAGCAGGTTCCCGGCGGGGAGGGGTACCGGGGAGCTGTTTTTT.

CDR3 nucleotides: TGTGCCAGCAGCCCCAACCCCCAGACGAGGGGCTACACCTTC. Translating it yields CASSPNPQTRGYTF. The chain joins TRBV14 to TRBJ1-2; D remains unclear. This CDR3 spans 14 amino acids. Per germline, CDR1 SGHDN and CDR2 FVKESK. The germline V and J ends were trimmed by 4 bases and 8 bases, with 17 bases remaining between them.

The CDR3 here is CATTMDGGYEQYF. In DNA form, the CDR3 reads TGTGCCACTACGATGGACGGAGGATACGAGCAGTACTTC. This chain connects TRBV28 to TRBJ2-7; a possible D gene is TRBD2 (5 bases). The germline CDR1 and CDR2 sequences are MDHEN and SYDVKM. The CDR3 sequence is 13 residues long. Trimming stripped 10 bases from V and 4 bases from J, with 17 bases between.

This clone has more than one count but fewer than ten. V usage is TRBV4-1 and J usage is TRBJ1-4; D remains unclear. V was shortened by 0 bases and J by 13 bases, with 12 bases between the two germline ends. Looked up from germline, CDR1 is MGHRA and CDR2 is YSYEKL. The CDR3 runs 13 residues. The DNA for the CDR3 is TGCGCCAGCAGCCAAGATTTGGTATCAGTACTGTTTTTT. It codes for CASSQDLVSVLFF.

V is TRBV5-1 and J is TRBJ1-3; D is uncertain. CDR1 and CDR2 from the germline V gene are SGHRS and YFSETQ. This CDR3 contains 15 residues. Between the trimmed V and J ends, which lost 0 bases and 2 bases, there was a span of 9 bases. CDR3 sequence reads: CASSLAGSTGNTIYF. In nucleotides, the CDR3 is TGCGCCAGCAGCTTGGCGGGGTCGACTGGAAACACCATATATTTT.

The gene calls are TRBV5-1 and TRBJ1-2; D call uncertain. Germline V lookup: CDR1 SGHRS, CDR2 YFSETQ. The CDR3 sequence is 14 residues long. Trimming took 0 bases from V and 4 from J, leaving 10 bases between them. In nucleotides, the CDR3 is TGCGCCAGCAGCTTGGTGGAGGCTGGCTATGGCTACACCTTC. Its translation: CASSLVEAGYGYTF.

Points on this clone: Within the sample, other DNA sequences also encode this same CDR3. The genes are TRBV4-1 and TRBJ2-4; D is unclear. V lost 1 base and J lost 0, with 7 bases in between. Per the germline V gene, CDR1 is MGHRA and CDR2 is YSYEKL. CDR3 length: 15 residues. This chain's CDR3 is CASSQGRLAKNIQYF. CDR3 in DNA: TGCGCCAGCAGCCAAGGCAGACTAGCCAAAAACATTCAGTACTTC.

The rearrangement joins TRBV6-1 to TRBJ2-1; D is possibly TRBD2 (6 bases). Trimming took off 6 bases at V and 2 bases at J, with 14 bases between the two ends. The CDR3 is 15 amino acids. Germline lookup yields CDR1 MNHNS and CDR2 SASEGT. CDR3 nucleotide sequence: TGTGCCAGCAGCGCGGGACTGGGAGCCTACAATGAGCAGTTCTTC. It is translated as CASSAGLGAYNEQFF.

The CDR3 spells CASSVAARGPDTQYF. The CDR3 bases are TGTGCCAGCAGCGTAGCGGCTCGCGGGCCAGATACGCAGTATTTT. This chain connects TRBV9 to TRBJ2-3, with a possible D match to TRBD2 (5 bases). Germline-derived CDR1 and CDR2 are SGDLS and YYNGEE. The CDR3 is made up of 15 amino acids. V lost 0 bases and J lost 4, with 12 bases in between. The full variable domain, with the rest looked up from reference TRBV9 and TRBJ2-3, is DSGVTQTPKHLITATGQRVTLRCSPRSGDLSVYWYQQSLDQGLQFLIQYYNGEERAKGNILERFSAQQFPDLHSELNLSSLELGDSALYFCASSVAARGPDTQYFGPGTRLTVL.

The rearrangement links TRBV19 to TRBJ1-5; 8 bases map to TRBD1. The length of the CDR3 is 14 residues. Germline values: CDR1 LNHDA, CDR2 SQIVND (reference sequence). J gave up 7 bases and V 4 bases, and 6 bases lay outside the gene matches. The CDR3 loop is CASSTGQGGQPQHF. As DNA, the CDR3 is TGTGCCAGTAGTACCGGACAGGGAGGGCAGCCCCAGCATTTT.

The CDR3 sequence is CASSTGQYYGYTF. CDR3 DNA sequence: TGTGCCAGTAGTACAGGCCAATACTATGGCTACACCTTC. J is TRBJ1-2 and V is TRBV19; D unresolved. CDR3 size: 13 residues. Germline V gene sequence: CDR1 LNHDA, CDR2 SQIVND (reference sequence). The V gene lost 4 bases and the J gene lost 3 bases, with 9 bases spanning the gap.

This chain connects TRBV5-1 to TRBJ2-3; tentative D call: TRBD2 (5 bases). V was cut by 5 bases and J by 2 bases, with 15 bases left in between. Germline CDR1 reads SGHRS; CDR2 reads YFSETQ. The CDR3 has 15 amino acids. The CDR3 region has the DNA TGCGCCAGCAGAGTCATGCGGGCTGACACAGATACGCAGTATTTT. This codes for CASRVMRADTDTQYF.

This clone showed up just a few times. This rearrangement joins TRBV15 to TRBJ2-3, with TRBD2 identical over 11 bases. From germline, CDR1 is LNHNV and CDR2 YYDKDF (reference sequence). With V trimmed by 0 bases and J by 1 base, 3 bases remained unmatched. The CDR3 sequence is 17 residues long. Here the CDR3 reads CATSRDRGLAGTDTQYF. CDR3 in DNA: TGTGCCACCAGCAGAGATCGGGGACTAGCGGGCACAGATACGCAGTATTTT. The full variable domain, with the rest looked up from reference TRBV15 and TRBJ2-3, is DAMVIQNPRYQVTQFGKPVTLSCSQTLNHNVMYWYQQKSSQAPKLLFHYYDKDFNNEADTPDNFQSRRPNTSFCFLDIRSPGLGDTAMYLCATSRDRGLAGTDTQYFGPGTRLTVL.

In its sample, this clone was seen a few times. The V call is TRBV19, the J call TRBJ1-1; no reliable D call. Looked up from germline, CDR1 is LNHDA and CDR2 is SQIVND (reference sequence). V lost 1 base, J lost 2 bases, and 11 bases lay in between. CDR3 length: 15 amino acids. The CDR3 region has the DNA TGTGCCAGTAGTATAGTGTCGCGGCGTAACACTGAAGCTTTCTTT. Its protein is CASSIVSRRNTEAFF.

This clone was seen more than once but under ten times. The chain employs TRBV5-1 and TRBJ1-2; 7 positions match TRBD1. This CDR3 is 13 amino acids long. J was trimmed by 7 bases and V by 4 bases; bases with no gene match: 7. Looked up from germline, CDR1 is SGHRS and CDR2 is YFSETQ. The CDR3: CASSTSDRVGYTF. The DNA for the CDR3 is TGCGCCAGCAGCACTTCCGACAGGGTTGGCTACACCTTC. Full variable domain (rest looked up from reference TRBV5-1 and TRBJ1-2): KAGVTQTPRYLIKTRGQQVTLSCSPISGHRSVSWYQQTPGQGLQFLFEYFSETQRNKGNFPGRFSGRQFSNSRSEMNVSTLELGDSALYLCASSTSDRVGYTFGSGTRLTVV.

This clone was seen once. The chain carries TRBV5-1 and TRBJ2-1; 10 positions agree with TRBD1. J was trimmed by 2 bases and V by 0 bases; bases with no gene match: 5. CDR3 length: 17 amino acids. Germline CDR1 reads SGHRS; CDR2 reads YFSETQ. The CDR3 protein is CASSLGLGQGAYNEQFF. The CDR3 coding sequence is TGCGCCAGCAGCTTGGGACTCGGACAGGGGGCCTACAATGAGCAGTTCTTC.

The J gene is TRBJ2-2, the V gene TRBV6-6; perhaps TRBD1 as D (6 bases). Trimming took off 4 bases at V and 4 bases at J, with 13 bases between the two ends. Per germline, CDR1 MNHNY and CDR2 SVGAGI (reference sequence). This CDR3 contains 15 residues. DNA for the CDR3: TGTGCCAGCAGTTTTACAGGGACGGTCACCGGGGAGCTGTTTTTT. Its translation is CASSFTGTVTGELFF.

The CDR3 spells CASSLGGGREQYF. Here the CDR3 DNA reads TGTGCCAGCAGCCTTGGGGGGGGCAGGGAGCAGTATTTT. The chain employs TRBV28 and TRBJ2-3; maybe TRBD2 (7 bases). V was pared by 6 bases and J by 11 bases, with 18 bases between. Germline V gives CDR1 MDHEN, CDR2 SYDVKM. The CDR3 consists of 13 residues.

V and J are TRBV19 and TRBJ1-5, with D uncertain. Germline assignment: CDR1 LNHDA and CDR2 SQIVND (reference sequence). The CDR3 spans 14 residues. Trimming removed 6 bases from V and 0 bases from J, with 9 bases in between. This chain's CDR3 is CASRNFNSNQPQHF. The CDR3 DNA is TGTGCCAGTAGGAACTTTAATAGCAATCAGCCCCAGCATTTT.

J is TRBJ2-5 and V is TRBV6-1, with D unclear. Germline V gene data show CDR1 as MNHNS and CDR2 as SASEGT. V dropped 1 base and J dropped 9 bases, with 6 bases sitting between them. The CDR3 extends over 11 amino acids. The CDR3 loop reads CASSEVNSQYF. CDR3 DNA: TGTGCCAGCAGTGAAGTCAATTCCCAGTACTTC.

This clone came up a few times. This sequence joins TRBV2 and TRBJ1-6, with D possibly matching TRBD1 (6 bases). The CDR3 length is 14 residues. Germline V gives CDR1 SNHLY, CDR2 FYNNEI. V was clipped by 7 bases and J by 9 bases, with 16 bases between them. CDR3 in amino acids: CASIGQGQISPLHF. CDR3 nucleotides: TGTGCCAGCATTGGTCAGGGACAAATTTCACCCCTCCACTTT.

The chain uses TRBV28 and TRBJ1-5; D is undetermined. Trimming removed 1 base from V and 5 bases from J, with 9 bases in between. The germline CDR1 and CDR2 sequences are MDHEN and SYDVKM. The CDR3 loop spans 14 amino acids. This chain's CDR3 is CASSLSGSHQPQHF. The CDR3 nucleotides read TGTGCCAGCAGTTTATCCGGGTCACATCAGCCCCAGCATTTT.

J is TRBJ2-2 and V is TRBV19, with D unresolved. This CDR3 spans 13 amino acids. CDR1 is LNHDA and CDR2 is SQIVND in the germline V gene (reference sequence). V lost 5 bases, J lost 1 base, and 5 bases lay in between. The DNA of the CDR3 is TGTGCCAGTAGTGGGCAGAACACCGGGGAGCTGTTTTTT. Translated, it gives CASSGQNTGELFF.

CDR3 sequence: CASRGTAASFVYTF. The CDR3 coding sequence is TGTGCCAGCAGGGGGACAGCTGCTTCTTTTGTCTACACCTTC. The V gene is TRBV2, the J gene TRBJ1-2, with 7 bases aligning to TRBD1. The germline CDR1 and CDR2 sequences are SNHLY and FYNNEI. V lost 6 bases, J lost 10 bases, and 14 bases stayed unmatched. There are 14 residues in the CDR3.

The sample holds one count of this clone. The chain combines TRBV28 with TRBJ2-1; the D gene is possibly TRBD2 (6 bases). V lost 1 base, J lost 4 bases, and 14 bases lay in between. The CDR3 covers 16 residues. Germline V gene data show CDR1 as MDHEN and CDR2 as SYDVKM. This CDR3 reads CASSLFYGRGYNEQFF. The CDR3 DNA follows: TGTGCCAGCAGTTTATTCTACGGGAGAGGGTACAATGAGCAGTTCTTC.

V is TRBV6-5 and J is TRBJ1-6; D not resolved. Germline loops: CDR1 MNHEY, CDR2 SVGAGI. Trimming left V 0 bases short and J 9 bases short, with 12 bases between. This CDR3 is 15 amino acids long. As DNA, the CDR3 is TGTGCCAGCAGTTACTCCTGGACTGGTGGTTCACCCCTCCACTTT. Translation: CASSYSWTGGSPLHF.

The V call is TRBV5-8, the J call TRBJ2-1, with TRBD2 identical over 7 bases. CDR3 length: 18 amino acids. The germline gives CDR1 SGHTS, CDR2 YDEGEE. Unmatched junction bases numbered 13, after V lost 4 bases and J lost 0 bases. The CDR3 is CASSPTSAKPSSYNEQFF. CDR3 DNA sequence: TGTGCCAGCAGCCCTACTAGCGCTAAACCCAGCTCCTACAATGAGCAGTTCTTC.